This T cell receptor beta chain was documented in a study of blood T cell repertoires in COVID-19 (dated by TCRdb to 2020 to 2022). For the study in its entirety: Samples from collaborators originated in the United States, Italy and Spain and spanned both the acute and convalescent phases of COVID-19. The repertoires were released in a freely available public database meant as a resource for research on the immune response to SARS-CoV-2. Deeply sampled blood TCRbeta repertoires from subjects exposed to, actively infected with, or recovered from COVID-19 were included in the dataset. The samples were drawn from two sources: the first 160 participants of the ongoing ImmuneRACE study, and 1,200 or so subjects contributed by 6 global collaborators. The sample metadata nearly always contained a de-identified subject ID, COVID-19 status, age in years and sex. The prospective study material was composed of cDNA or gDNA derived from T cells, B-cell-depleted T cells, or PBMCs. Where HLA class I and class II types were available, the types were taken from metadata supplied by the sample provider, not from assay-based typing.

Each collaborating institution followed its own protocols to collect whole blood in K2EDTA tubes. For TCRbeta analysis, collaborator samples were shipped as frozen whole blood, as isolated PBMCs, or as DNA extracted from either sample type. What the research found in general, with its limitations: How much clinical and demographic metadata was included differed by source and by participant, and the metadata was provided uncurated.

In the case of this clone: Its recognized antigen is unknown. Base qualities were left out, and no much larger clone turns up one base away.

CDR1 is given as MNHEY and CDR2 as SMNVEV, both from the germline V gene (reference sequence). The CDR3 spans 13 residues, from the cysteine through the phenylalanine. Left in the record is the CDR3 DNA by itself, 39 bases read in frame from the first base. At the junction V is shortened by 1 base and J by 9 bases, with 7 bases in between. TCRbeta CDR3 regions were amplified from genomic DNA by means of the immunoSEQ Assay, a bias-controlled multiplex PCR. The paper's data handling went like this. The number of nucleated cells in each sample was estimated by amplification of reference gene primers within the assay. To quantify the absolute abundance of each unique TCRbeta CDR3 rearrangement, sequence reads were collapsed and filtered. For each sample, productive Simpson clonality was calculated by taking the square root of Simpson's diversity index across productive rearrangements. Imported from immuneACCESS, the table was reduced by TCRdb to in-frame sequences with V and J called. These copies leave out some clones; in studies compared against another copy, an unresolved V gene accounts for under half, and the cause of the remainder is not known. Clonal size and the V and J genes are those of that table, whereas D and trimming came from the DNA. The sample data list under 300,000 clones, and roughly 88% of these were observed just once. The biggest ten clones account for less than 3% of the sample.

This sequence was found in a young woman with active or convalescent COVID-19. Specimen: peripheral blood. The chain is encoded by TRBV27 joined to TRBJ1-6; the D gene lacks a confident call. The CDR3 region reads CASSLYSRSPLHF. The DNA is TGTGCCAGCAGTTTATATAGTCGTTCACCCCTCCACTTT.